This TCR beta chain was obtained from a study of technical replicates of blood from a few donors. Trimming stripped 7 bases from V and 3 bases from J, with 19 bases between. The CDR3 runs 15 residues. Germline-derived CDR1 and CDR2 are MNHEY and SVGAGI. Generated by immunoSEQ multiplex PCR, the TCRdb table keeps only in-frame clones and is missing some. This table holds roughly 50,000 clones, just under 95% found once. The chain is built from TRBV6-5 and TRBJ2-7; possibly TRBD1 for D (5 bases). This TCR derives from a human donor in good health. Some clones in this sample may be carry-over from other donors' samples. Material for sequencing was PBMCs. CDR3 nucleotide sequence: TGTGCCAGCACTCTCACTGGAACAGGAATCTACGAGCAGTACTTC. This encodes CASTLTGTGIYEQYF.